This record concerns one TCR beta chain sequence. Its antigen remains unknown. The data derive from a study of persistence of HIV-infected CD4 T cells. The study, taken as a whole, reports: Antigen-responding cells were enriched for degenerate expanded CDR3beta sequences. TCRbeta richness was lower in CMV- and Gag-responding cells than in anti-CD3/anti-CD28-responding cells.

There are 16 residues in the CDR3. Trimming at V came to 4 bases and at J to 2 bases, leaving 4 bases not matched to a gene. Germline V CDR1 and CDR2: SGHTA, FQGTGA. Cells were stimulated with overlapping HIV-1 Gag 15-mer peptides. Memory cells lacking CD40L and CD69 with high CD45RO were sorted. Adults with HIV-1 started suppressive ART while chronically infected. PBMCs were depleted of CD8+ T cells before stimulation. The immunoSEQ assay was version 4, run in survey mode. Produced via immunoSEQ multiplex PCR; TCRdb's table is partial and in-frame only. The sample records 30,000 to 35,000 clones, roughly 82% being singletons.

The genes are TRBV7-3 and TRBJ2-6; 8 positions agree with TRBD1. The sequencing used CD4+ T cells sorted from PBMCs after approximately 20-hour stimulation, collected from a patient who received antiretroviral therapy. The receptor comes from an adult woman with HIV who was CMV-seropositive. CDR3 region: CASSSTGAAGANVLTF. CDR3 sequence (DNA): TGTGCCAGCAGCTCGACAGGGGCGGCTGGGGCCAACGTCCTGACTTTC.